This T cell receptor (beta chain) was profiled in a study of CD8 T cells in Susac syndrome. The CDR3 has 12 residues. Germline loops: CDR1 SNHLY, CDR2 FYNNEI. An amount of RNA that ranged from roughly 0.45 to 1 ug was reverse transcribed with random hexamers. An immunoSEQ multiplex PCR amplified TCR beta CDR3 over 54 Vbeta and 13 Jbeta. Using its own MiXCR run on the immunoSEQ multiplex PCR reads, TCRdb lists one record per CDR3 protein. The table includes around 200,000 distinct CDR3 sequences, roughly 94% detected once. Note on this clonotype: A read error may produce the germline difference seen at one junction end.

This clonotype was obtained from a human donor with multiple sclerosis. The chain combines TRBV2 with TRBJ2-4, with D possibly being TRBD2 (5 bases). Input material: CD4+ T cells from PBMCs. CDR3 in DNA: TGTGCCAGCAGTGACGAACCGGAGGCTCCGAACTTC. Residues: CASSDEPEAPNF.